This T cell receptor beta chain was sequenced during a study of cytomegalovirus exposure and HLA in healthy donors. Vbeta (60) and Jbeta (13) primers were used in the PCR. Sequencing used immunoSEQ multiplex PCR; TCRdb keeps in-frame clones, though not all of them. This sample yields some 180,000 clones, of which around 80% are seen a single time; less than 1.5% belongs to the top ten. General study points: With later analysis, a missense DCLRE1C variant became linked to TCR beta V- and J-gene trimming.

Remarks on this clone: The antigen is undetermined.

The clonotype was recovered from a girl aged 10-17 years in good health and CMV-seropositive. Sequenced material: PBMCs.

CDR3 nucleotides: TGTGCCTTATTGGGCTTTGGGGAGCTGTTTTTT. Encoded protein: CALLGFGELFF. The V call is TRBV30, the J call TRBJ2-2, with unresolved D. V lost 7 bases and J lost 8, with 11 bases in between. Germline V lookup: CDR1 GTSNPN, CDR2 SVGIG (reference sequence). CDR3 length: 11 amino acids.